Here is one T cell receptor (beta chain) with its context. Its antigen remains unidentified. The source of the sample is a study of T cells after yellow fever vaccination. V shed 5 bases and J 6 bases; nucleotides not matched to a gene: 4. The CDR3 consists of 13 residues. Germline CDR1 SQVTM, CDR2 ANQGSEA. TCR cDNA was made by 5'RACE template switching, adding a universal primer site and UMIs. TCRdb itself ran the 5' RACE reads through MiXCR, one entry per CDR3 protein. The repertoire holds about 330,000 distinct CDR3 sequences, with roughly 8.4% as singletons. Study-wide results and limits: The secondary response was weaker, and its peak arrived faster, on day 5 versus 15. In post-booster samples, most primary-vaccination clones reappeared (about 95% CD4, 88% CD8).

The chain is built from TRBV29-1 and TRBJ1-5, with 10 positions matching TRBD1. Sample: PBMCs, taken roughly 45 days after the first yellow fever vaccination. The TCR sequence derives from a man in his late teens or twenties who received the YFV17D yellow fever vaccine. The CDR3 DNA sequence: TGCAGCGTTCGACAGGGGGCCGGTCAGCCCCAGCATTTT. Translation gives CSVRQGAGQPQHF. The full variable domain, rest sourced from reference TRBV29-1 and TRBJ1-5, is SAVISQKPSRDICQRGTSLTIQCQVDSQVTMMFWYRQQPGQSLTLIATANQGSEATYESGFVIDKFPISRPNLTFSTLTVSNMSPEDSSIYLCSVRQGAGQPQHFGDGTRLSIL.